These 11 T cell receptor beta chains share one sample of origin, sequenced in a study of T cells after yellow fever vaccination. TCRdb re-derived calls from the 5' RACE reads in MiXCR, one entry per CDR3 protein. The table includes 150,000 to 200,000 distinct CDR3 sequences, almost 7% detected once. The sample was CD4+ T cells sorted from PBMCs, taken 5 to 6 days after the first yellow fever vaccination. These receptor sequences come from a man aged 18-30 years who received the YFV17D yellow fever vaccine.

This chain links TRBV5-1 with TRBJ2-3; D is possibly TRBD1 (5 bases). V shed 1 base and J shed 4 bases, with 13 bases lying between them. This CDR3 is 15 amino acids long. Per the germline V gene, CDR1 is SGHRS and CDR2 is YFSETQ. The CDR3: CASSLPAGQSDTQYF. The CDR3 DNA sequence: TGCGCCAGCAGCTTGCCGGCAGGGCAGTCAGATACGCAGTATTTT.

The sample holds a few counts of this clonotype. J is TRBJ1-2 and V is TRBV28, with D tentatively TRBD1 (5 bases). Germline-derived CDR1 and CDR2 are MDHEN and SYDVKM. V lost 9 bases and J 3 bases, leaving 8 bases between the germline ends. The CDR3 has 11 residues. The CDR3 nucleotides read TGTGCCAGTAGGGGCGACTATGGCTACACCTTC. This encodes CASRGDYGYTF.

This clonotype was recorded at least ten times. The chain recombines TRBV20-1 with TRBJ2-3, with 9 bases aligning to TRBD1. Germline CDR1 and CDR2: DFQATT and SNEGSKA (reference sequence). The CDR3 covers 13 residues. As DNA, the CDR3 is TGCAGCGCCTTAGGACAGGGGACAGATACGCAGTATTTT. Translated: CSALGQGTDTQYF.

The chain links TRBV30 to TRBJ1-5; the D gene is possibly TRBD1 (5 bases). Trimming shortened V by 0 bases and J by 7 bases, and 10 bases separated the two germline ends. Looked up from germline, CDR1 is GTSNPN and CDR2 is SVGIG (reference sequence). There are 13 residues in the CDR3. The CDR3 coding sequence is TGTGCCTGGAGTGTAAGGGGCCAACAGCCCCAGCATTTT. Residues: CAWSVRGQQPQHF.

The CDR3 DNA reads TGCAGTGCGGGAGCGGGACAGGGGGCGAGGGAGCCCCAGCATTTT. Its translation is CSAGAGQGAREPQHF. The chain recombines TRBV20-1 with TRBJ1-5; the match to TRBD1 covers 12 bases. The V gene's germline CDR1 is DFQATT and CDR2 SNEGSKA (reference sequence). CDR3 size: 15 residues. V was pared by 6 bases and J by 8 bases, with 11 bases of the junction left unmatched.

This clonotype was picked up many times. CDR3 region: CSASRDSLTDTQYF. As DNA, the CDR3 is TGCAGTGCTAGTCGGGACAGTCTCACAGATACGCAGTATTTT. The J gene is TRBJ2-3, the V gene TRBV20-1; 7 positions match TRBD1. Germline lookup yields CDR1 DFQATT and CDR2 SNEGSKA (reference sequence). CDR3 size: 14 residues. The V gene end was trimmed by 3 bases and the J gene end by 2 bases; junction bases not matched to a gene: 5.

The V and J genes are TRBV7-2 and TRBJ2-5; 8 bases align to TRBD2. Trimming cost V 6 bases and J 5 bases; bases outside gene matches: 8. The CDR3 consists of 14 residues. CDR1 SGHTA and CDR2 FQGNSA come from the germline V gene. The DNA of the CDR3 is TGTGCCAGCAGGCACGGACTAGCCGGGGAGACCCAGTACTTC. Its protein product is CASRHGLAGETQYF. Together with reference TRBV7-2 and TRBJ2-5, the CDR3 gives the full variable domain: GAGVSQSPSNKVTEKGKDVELRCDPISGHTALYWYRQSLGQGLEFLIYFQGNSAPDKSGLPSDRFSAERTGGSVSTLTIQRTQQEDSAVYLCASRHGLAGETQYFGPGTRLLVL.

The rearrangement links TRBV20-1 to TRBJ2-5; the match to TRBD2 covers 7 bases. The germline gives CDR1 DFQATT, CDR2 SNEGSKA (reference sequence). Unmatched junction bases numbered 8, after V lost 6 bases and J lost 1 base. The CDR3 sequence is 14 residues long. The CDR3 nucleotides are TGCAGTGCCTTACCTCCTAGCGGCCAAGAGACCCAGTACTTC. This translates into CSALPPSGQETQYF.

This clonotype appeared a few times. V gene TRBV2 combines with J gene TRBJ2-5; tentatively, D is TRBD2 (5 bases). Germline loops: CDR1 SNHLY, CDR2 FYNNEI. V was cut by 7 bases and J by 0 bases, with 9 bases left in between. The CDR3 has 13 residues. As DNA, the CDR3 is TGTGCCAGCATCATGGGAGACCAAGAGACCCAGTACTTC. It translates to CASIMGDQETQYF. Full variable domain (remainder filled in from reference TRBV2 and TRBJ2-5): EPEVTQTPSHQVTQMGQEVILRCVPISNHLYFYWYRQILGQKVEFLVSFYNNEISEKSEIFDDQFSVERPDGSNFTLKIRSTKLEDSAMYFCASIMGDQETQYFGPGTRLLVL.

The rearrangement uses TRBV5-1 and TRBJ2-5; 7 bases are a match to TRBD1. With V trimmed by 5 bases and J by 0 bases, 10 bases remained unmatched. CDR3 length: 16 amino acids. From germline, CDR1 is SGHRS and CDR2 YFSETQ. The CDR3 reads CASRTRRTGNQETQYF. CDR3 coding DNA: TGCGCCAGCAGGACCCGCCGGACAGGCAACCAAGAGACCCAGTACTTC.

This clonotype was seen many times. The rearrangement uses TRBV7-2 and TRBJ1-1; the match to TRBD1 covers 7 bases. The V gene's germline CDR1 is SGHTA and CDR2 FQGNSA. The ends lost 7 bases at V and 4 bases at J; junction bases unmatched: 9. The CDR3 length is 14 residues. The CDR3 protein is CASNYRGLGTEAFF. The CDR3 nucleotides read TGTGCCAGCAACTACAGGGGCCTGGGCACTGAAGCTTTCTTT.